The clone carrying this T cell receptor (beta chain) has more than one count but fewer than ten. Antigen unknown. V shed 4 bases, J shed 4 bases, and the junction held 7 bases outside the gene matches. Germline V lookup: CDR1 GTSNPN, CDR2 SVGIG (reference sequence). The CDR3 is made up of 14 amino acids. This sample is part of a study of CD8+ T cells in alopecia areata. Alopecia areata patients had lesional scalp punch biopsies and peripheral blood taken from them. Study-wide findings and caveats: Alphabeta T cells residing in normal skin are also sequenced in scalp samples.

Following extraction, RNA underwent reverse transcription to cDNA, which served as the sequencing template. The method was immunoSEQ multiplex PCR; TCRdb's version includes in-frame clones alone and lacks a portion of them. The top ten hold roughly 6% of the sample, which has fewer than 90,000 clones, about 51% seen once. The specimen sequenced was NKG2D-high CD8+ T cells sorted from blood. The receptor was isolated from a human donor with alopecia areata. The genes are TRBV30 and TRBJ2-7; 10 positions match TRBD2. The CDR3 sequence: CAWTSGSSMYEQYF. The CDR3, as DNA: TGTGCCTGGACTAGCGGGAGTAGTATGTACGAGCAGTACTTC.